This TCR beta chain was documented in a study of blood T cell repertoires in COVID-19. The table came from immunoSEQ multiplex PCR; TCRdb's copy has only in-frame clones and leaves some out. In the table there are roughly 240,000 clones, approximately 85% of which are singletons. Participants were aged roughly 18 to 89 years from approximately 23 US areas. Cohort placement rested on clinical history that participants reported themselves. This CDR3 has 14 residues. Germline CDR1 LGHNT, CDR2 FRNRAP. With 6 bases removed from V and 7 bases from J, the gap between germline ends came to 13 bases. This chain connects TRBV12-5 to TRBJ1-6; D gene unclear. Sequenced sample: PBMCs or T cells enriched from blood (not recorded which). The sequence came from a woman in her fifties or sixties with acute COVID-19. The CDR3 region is CASGLNAYNSPLHF. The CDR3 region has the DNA TGTGCTAGTGGCCTTAACGCGTACAATTCACCCCTCCACTTT.